The 24 T cell receptor beta chains listed next were all sequenced from one sample in a study of OX40 agonist ivuxolimab in advanced cancers. Assay used: immunoSEQ multiplex PCR; TCRdb lists only in-frame clones, some missing. The data show 76,000 or so clones, roughly 91% seen once. The sequenced sample was CD4+ or CD8+ T cells sorted from blood, obtained in a trial of the OX40 agonist ivuxolimab. The source is an adult with an advanced solid tumor such as melanoma, head and neck, liver or kidney cancer.

The chain is built from TRBV7-3 and TRBJ1-6, with D possibly being TRBD1 (5 bases). This CDR3 comprises 15 residues. Trimming shortened V by 2 bases and J by 7 bases, and 12 bases separated the two germline ends. CDR1 and CDR2 from the germline V gene are SGHTA and FQGTGA. CDR3 nucleotides: TGTGCCAGCAGCTTATCGGCAGGGCCCAATTCACCCCTCCACTTT. The encoded protein is CASSLSAGPNSPLHF.

The chain combines TRBV7-9 with TRBJ1-1; TRBD1 is a possible D gene (6 bases). The CDR3 length is 15 residues. From germline, CDR1 is SEHNR and CDR2 FQNEAQ (reference sequence). V gave up 5 bases and J gave up 3 bases, with 16 bases separating them. CDR3 protein: CASSPYTGKDTEAFF. DNA for the CDR3: TGTGCCAGCAGCCCGTATACAGGGAAGGACACTGAAGCTTTCTTT.

The chain combines TRBV5-4 with TRBJ2-7; TRBD2 aligns across 9 bases. Germline V gene sequence: CDR1 SGHNT, CDR2 YYREEE (reference sequence). V shed 4 bases, J shed 3 bases, and the junction held 11 bases outside the gene matches. This CDR3 has 16 residues. This CDR3 is CASSRGGGGQGYEQYF. The CDR3 coding sequence is TGTGCCAGCAGCCGGGGCGGGGGGGGCCAGGGCTACGAGCAGTACTTC.

The J gene is TRBJ2-1, the V gene TRBV7-6; D gene ambiguous. The CDR3 length is 13 residues. The germline gives CDR1 SGHVS, CDR2 FNYEAQ. V lost 0 bases, J lost 6 bases, and 6 bases lay in between. CDR3 residues: CASSLAGFNEQFF. CDR3 nucleotide sequence: TGTGCCAGCAGCTTAGCCGGGTTCAATGAGCAGTTCTTC.

This rearrangement joins TRBV18 to TRBJ1-6; unclear D gene. The CDR3 is 14 residues long. V shed 6 bases and J shed 7 bases, with 13 bases lying between them. Germline V gene lookup returns CDR1 KGHSH and CDR2 LQKENI. The CDR3 is CASSPSVANSPLHF. The DNA of the CDR3 is TGTGCCAGCTCGCCTTCCGTAGCGAATTCACCCCTCCACTTT.

The V gene is TRBV9, the J gene TRBJ1-3, with 9 bases lining up with TRBD1. Unmatched junction bases numbered 4, after V lost 4 bases and J lost 2 bases. This CDR3 comprises 15 residues. CDR1 is SGDLS, CDR2 YYNGEE, per germline. The CDR3 nucleotides read TGTGCCAGCAGCTCTCGGGACAGGGCTGGAAACACCATATATTTT. Translation gives CASSSRDRAGNTIYF.

The V gene is TRBV19, the J gene TRBJ2-1, with D hard to call. V was shortened by 8 bases and J by 8 bases, with 19 bases between the two germline ends. The germline gives CDR1 LNHDA, CDR2 SQIVND (reference sequence). The CDR3 runs 14 residues. The CDR3 nucleotides read TGTGCCAGTGAATCAATCGGGTCCCCCTATGAGCAGTTCTTC. This gives the protein CASESIGSPYEQFF. The full variable domain, completed using reference TRBV19 and TRBJ2-1, is DGGITQSPKYLFRKEGQNVTLSCEQNLNHDAMYWYRQDPGQGLRLIYYSQIVNDFQKGDIAEGYSVSREKKESFPLTVTSAQKNPTAFYLCASESIGSPYEQFFGPGTRLTVL.

This clone was seen once. The CDR3 bases are TGCGCCAGCAGCAGGCCCCGGGCAGCGGGAGAGCAAGAGACCCAGTACTTC. Its translation is CASSRPRAAGEQETQYF. The rearrangement joins TRBV5-1 to TRBJ2-5; 8 bases are shared with TRBD2. This CDR3 region has 17 residues. CDR1 is SGHRS and CDR2 is YFSETQ in the germline V gene. V trimming: 4 bases; J trimming: 2 bases; junction bases outside the gene matches: 13.

This chain uses TRBV30 with TRBJ2-3, with D maybe TRBD2 (6 bases). The V and J ends lost 4 bases and 4 bases respectively, with 15 bases between them. Germline V gives CDR1 GTSNPN, CDR2 SVGIG (reference sequence). The CDR3 loop spans 14 amino acids. The CDR3 reads CAWIDGSGSDTQYF. CDR3 DNA sequence: TGTGCCTGGATTGACGGGAGCGGGTCAGATACGCAGTATTTT.

This rearrangement joins TRBV7-9 to TRBJ2-5; tentatively, D is TRBD2 (6 bases). The DNA end favors TRBJ2-7, so the J call may be wrong. CDR3 size: 15 residues. CDR1 is SEHNR and CDR2 is FQNEAQ in the germline V gene (reference sequence). In DNA form, the CDR3 reads TGTGCCAGCAGCCCCGTCCACGCGGGACCCTCCGAGCAGTACTTC. Its protein product is CASSPVHAGPSEQYF.

This clone was seen a few times. The chain couples TRBV29-1 to TRBJ2-5; D possibly uses TRBD1 or TRBD2 (5 bases each). Germline loops: CDR1 SQVTM, CDR2 ANQGSEA. V shed 4 bases and J shed 5 bases, with 14 bases lying between them. The CDR3 loop spans 13 amino acids. CDR3 region: CSVAGTVSETQYF. The CDR3 nucleotides are TGCAGCGTTGCAGGGACGGTATCGGAGACCCAGTACTTC. The full variable domain, completed using reference TRBV29-1 and TRBJ2-5, is SAVISQKPSRDICQRGTSLTIQCQVDSQVTMMFWYRQQPGQSLTLIATANQGSEATYESGFVIDKFPISRPNLTFSTLTVSNMSPEDSSIYLCSVAGTVSETQYFGPGTRLLVL.

The J gene is TRBJ2-7, the V gene TRBV2, with D hard to call. Deletions cut 3 bases from V and 2 bases from J, with 20 bases between. Germline V CDR1 and CDR2: SNHLY, FYNNEI. The CDR3 has 17 amino acids. The DNA of the CDR3 is TGTGCCAGCAGTGACCTCCTACAGACAACCCTAACCTACGAGCAGTACTTC. Its translation: CASSDLLQTTLTYEQYF.

This clone is classed as medium-sized (0.01 to 0.1%). This chain joins TRBV9 and TRBJ1-5; 8 bases line up with TRBD1. Per the germline V gene, CDR1 is SGDLS and CDR2 is YYNGEE. Trimming at V came to 4 bases and at J to 4 bases, leaving 10 bases not matched to a gene. The CDR3 is 16 residues long. The DNA of the CDR3 is TGTGCCAGCAGCCGGGGGGGCCAGGGGGCGAATCAGCCCCAGCATTTT. It specifies CASSRGGQGANQPQHF.

The J gene is TRBJ2-2, the V gene TRBV2; D perhaps matches TRBD1 (5 bases). The CDR3 totals 12 residues. Germline V gene data show CDR1 as SNHLY and CDR2 as FYNNEI. With 8 bases removed from V and 1 base from J, the gap between germline ends came to 5 bases. The CDR3 DNA reads as TGTGCCAGCGGACAGAACACCGGGGAGCTGTTTTTT. Translated, it gives CASGQNTGELFF.

V and J are TRBV12-5 and TRBJ2-5, with D possibly TRBD1 on 6 matching bases. The CDR3 runs 16 residues. The V end lost 3 bases, the J end lost 1 base, and 15 bases lay between the germline ends. Looked up from germline, CDR1 is LGHNT and CDR2 is FRNRAP. The CDR3 DNA is TGTGCTAGTGGTTTTACCGGGACACCAAGCCAAGAGACCCAGTACTTC. Protein sequence: CASGFTGTPSQETQYF.

The chain uses TRBV19 and TRBJ2-7; 13 bases match TRBD2. V was clipped by 7 bases and J by 5 bases; unmatched bases: 11. In germline, CDR1 is LNHDA, CDR2 SQIVND (reference sequence). The CDR3 extends over 16 amino acids. CDR3 coding DNA: TGTGCCAGTAAGTGGACTAGCGGGAGCGACCTCGACGAGCAGTACTTC. Translating gives CASKWTSGSDLDEQYF.

The CDR3 DNA reads TGTGCCAGCAGCCCCTCAGGTGGACAGGTGGGAGAGACCCAGTACTTC. Translating gives CASSPSGGQVGETQYF. The chain couples TRBV4-2 to TRBJ2-5; TRBD1 aligns across 7 bases. This CDR3 spans 16 amino acids. The trim removed 4 bases at V and 4 bases at J, leaving 12 bases unmatched. Germline V lookup: CDR1 LGHNA, CDR2 YNFKEQ.

The chain employs TRBV4-2 and TRBJ1-6, with D unclear. Looked up from germline, CDR1 is LGHNA and CDR2 is YNFKEQ. CDR3 length: 14 amino acids. Deletions cut 1 base from V and 3 bases from J, with 4 bases between. The CDR3 reads CASSQASYNSPLHF. For the CDR3, the DNA is TGTGCCAGCAGCCAAGCCAGCTATAATTCACCCCTCCACTTT.

The J gene is TRBJ2-7, the V gene TRBV28, with TRBD1 matching 10 bases. Germline assignment: CDR1 MDHEN and CDR2 SYDVKM. The CDR3 length is 15 residues. Unmatched junction bases numbered 5, after V lost 2 bases and J lost 4 bases. The CDR3 DNA follows: TGTGCCAGCAGTTTAATAAGACAGGGGGCGTACGAGCAGTACTTC. Translated, it gives CASSLIRQGAYEQYF.

This chain links TRBV28 with TRBJ1-6; the D gene is possibly TRBD1 (6 bases). The ends were cut back, 6 bases at V and 7 bases at J, with 16 bases in the middle. CDR3 size: 15 residues. CDR1 is MDHEN and CDR2 is SYDVKM in the germline V gene. CDR3 nucleotides: TGTGCCAGCAGCCCAAATTTGGGGGCAAATTCACCCCTCCACTTT. Its protein is CASSPNLGANSPLHF.

The chain combines TRBV9 with TRBJ2-2; D is unresolved. The germline V and J ends were trimmed by 3 bases and 2 bases, with 17 bases remaining between them. This CDR3 is 17 amino acids long. From germline, CDR1 is SGDLS and CDR2 YYNGEE. The CDR3 DNA sequence: TGTGCCAGCAGCGGGGGTGGTTGGTACGGCAACACCGGGGAGCTGTTTTTT. Translated, it gives CASSGGGWYGNTGELFF.

The V and J genes are TRBV2 and TRBJ1-5, with D possibly matching TRBD1 (5 bases). Trimming removed 0 bases from V and 9 bases from J, with 21 bases in between. CDR3 length: 17 amino acids. CDR1 and CDR2 from the germline V gene are SNHLY and FYNNEI. The CDR3 here is CASSEAPPWGVVTPQHF. The CDR3 bases are TGTGCCAGCAGTGAAGCGCCCCCATGGGGCGTAGTAACGCCCCAGCATTTT. Full variable domain (missing parts from reference TRBV2 and TRBJ1-5): EPEVTQTPSHQVTQMGQEVILRCVPISNHLYFYWYRQILGQKVEFLVSFYNNEISEKSEIFDDQFSVERPDGSNFTLKIRSTKLEDSAMYFCASSEAPPWGVVTPQHFGDGTRLSIL.

The chain uses TRBV19 and TRBJ1-2; tentative D call: TRBD1 (6 bases). Trimming removed 3 bases at V and 6 bases at J, with 14 bases between. CDR1 and CDR2 (germline): LNHDA, SQIVND (reference sequence). CDR3 size: 14 residues. The CDR3 DNA is TGTGCCAGTAGTATCTTCTCAGGGGACCATGGCTACACCTTC. Translation gives CASSIFSGDHGYTF.

The V and J genes are TRBV11-2 and TRBJ2-7, with 8 bases identical to TRBD2. Trimming took 1 base from V and 3 from J; bases not matched to a gene: 11. The V gene's germline CDR1 is SGHAT and CDR2 FQNNGV. The CDR3 has 17 residues. Written as DNA, the CDR3 is TGTGCCAGCAGCTTAGTCTGGGGGATAGCGGGGTACTACGAGCAGTACTTC. It is translated as CASSLVWGIAGYYEQYF. Looking up the rest from reference TRBV11-2 and TRBJ2-7 gives the full variable domain: EAGVAQSPRYKIIEKRQSVAFWCNPISGHATLYWYQQILGQGPKLLIQFQNNGVVDDSQLPKDRFSAERLKGVDSTLKIQPAKLEDSAVYLCASSLVWGIAGYYEQYFGPGTRLTVT.